This TCR beta chain was observed in a study of blood T cell repertoires in COVID-19. For the study at large: Acute and convalescent COVID-19 specimens originated in the United States, Italy and Spain.

Participants, about 18 to 89 years old, spanned some 23 US areas. Participants reported their clinical history, and cohort assignment relied on those reports. Original handling: Amplification of reference gene primers was used by the study to estimate nucleated cell counts. Generated by immunoSEQ multiplex PCR, the TCRdb table keeps only in-frame clones and is missing some. That table is the source of V, J and clone size, and D and trimming were worked out from the DNA. The table includes around 300,000 clones, 80% to 95% detected once. The CDR3 spans 12 residues. The trim removed 6 bases at V and 4 bases at J, leaving 2 bases unmatched.

The V gene is TRBV12-3 or TRBV12-4, the J gene TRBJ1-2, with 7 bases aligning to TRBD1. What was sequenced was PBMCs or T cells enriched from blood (not recorded which). This receptor was identified in a woman aged 25 to 39 who had recovered from COVID-19. CDR3 amino acids: CASRRQGYGYTF. In DNA form, the CDR3 reads TGTGCCAGCAGACGACAGGGCTATGGCTACACCTTC.